One TCR beta chain is described in this entry. Its cognate antigen is unknown. There are 16 residues in the CDR3. V was clipped by 5 bases and J by 8 bases; unmatched bases: 13. Germline CDR1 MDHEN, CDR2 SYDVKM. Only in-frame clones appear in the TCRdb table, and some are missing; sequencing was by immunoSEQ multiplex PCR. The sample shows about 680,000 clones, less than 80% of them seen only once. The data belong to a study of shared clonotypes between healthy human individuals. Findings and caveats of the study: Represented diversity, genetic and exposure-history alike, was limited by few donors. A generally larger estimated richness was seen in naive subsets than in memory subsets.

The chain combines TRBV28 with TRBJ2-1; 9 nucleotides align to TRBD1. Sequencing was carried out using memory CD4+ T cells sorted from blood. The subset: CD45RA-negative fraction. The receptor was derived from a woman in her twenties or thirties in good health. DNA of the CDR3: TGTGCCAGCAGTAAGTCCGGGACAGGGTGGTTTTATGAGCAGTTCTTC. Residues: CASSKSGTGWFYEQFF.